This TCR beta chain was sequenced in a study of blood T cell repertoires in COVID-19. The V and J ends lost 3 bases and 2 bases, in that order; junction bases with no gene match: 4. Per germline, CDR1 LNHDA and CDR2 SQIVND (reference sequence). The length of the CDR3 is 15 residues. Notes on this clone: Other DNA sequences from this sample encode an identical CDR3 as well.

Some clones are missing from TCRdb's copy, which holds only in-frame ones; the method was immunoSEQ multiplex PCR. The table shows roughly 180,000 clones, with 80% to 90% occurring only once. Material for sequencing was peripheral blood. This TCR came from a man between 60 and 70 years old with acute or convalescent COVID-19. The rearrangement joins TRBV19 to TRBJ1-5; TRBD1 matches 7 bases. CDR3 DNA sequence: TGTGCCAGTAGTATCGGAGGACAGGGCAATCAGCCCCAGCATTTT. This translates into CASSIGGQGNQPQHF.